Listed here are 5 T cell receptor beta chains from one sample, sequenced in a study of read filtering for tumor transcriptome and immune sequencing. From about 400 ng of RNA, a library with molecular barcoded alpha/delta and beta/gamma adaptors was made. TCRdb re-analysed the reads in MiXCR, keeping a single row per CDR3 protein. This table has 25,000 or so distinct CDR3 sequences, 20% to 25% appearing once. Sequencing input: a population of CD138-negative cells sorted from bone marrow. These receptors were taken from a donor aged 40 or over with multiple myeloma.

This clonotype was found many times. The chain is built from TRBV5-7 and TRBJ2-1, with 9 nucleotides matching TRBD2. TRBV5-7 belongs to the ORF category, with a function that is uncertain. This CDR3 is built from 16 residues. The V and J ends lost 0 bases and 5 bases, in that order; junction bases with no gene match: 6. The CDR3 DNA is TGTGCCAGCAGCTTGGATATAGCGGGAGTAGACAATGAGCAGTTCTTC. Translation gives CASSLDIAGVDNEQFF.

This clonotype was observed at least ten times. The gene calls are TRBV2 and TRBJ2-2; possible D gene TRBD2, 6 bases. The germline V and J ends were trimmed by 6 bases and 0 bases, with 11 bases remaining between them. This CDR3 region has 15 residues. CDR1 SNHLY and CDR2 FYNNEI come from the germline V gene. In DNA, the CDR3 is TGTGCCAGCAGACCCGGACTAACGAACACCGGGGAGCTGTTTTTT. It translates to CASRPGLTNTGELFF.

This clonotype was detected many times. This chain uses TRBV24-1 with TRBJ2-5; D is unclear. With 4 bases removed from V and 0 bases from J, the gap between germline ends came to 11 bases. CDR3 length: 15 amino acids. The germline V gene encodes CDR1 KGHDR and CDR2 SFDVKD. The chain's CDR3 is CATSDQDNYQETQYF. The CDR3 nucleotides are TGTGCCACCAGTGACCAAGACAACTACCAAGAGACCCAGTACTTC.

Turning to this clonotype: The junction and the germline gene differ at one end; a read error may be behind it. The J gene is TRBJ2-1, the V gene TRBV4-1, with TRBD2 matching over 9 bases. The CDR3 loop spans 11 amino acids. Germline CDR1 is MGHRA and CDR2 is YSYEKL. CDR3: CASSRDGLAYF. Written as DNA, the CDR3 is TGCGCCAGCAGCCGAGACGGACTAGCGTATTTC.

This clonotype has at least ten counts. CDR3 nucleotides: TGTGCCAGCAGCCTAGGACCGATCTATGGCTACACCTTC. Encoded protein: CASSLGPIYGYTF. The V call is TRBV28, the J call TRBJ1-2, with D unclear. This CDR3 has 13 amino acids. V lost 6 bases to trimming and J lost 4 bases, with 12 bases between them. CDR1 and CDR2 (germline): MDHEN, SYDVKM.